Presented here are 21 T cell receptor beta chains from one specimen sequenced in a study of graft-versus-host responses after intestinal transplantation. Only in-frame clones appear in the TCRdb table, and some are missing; sequencing was by immunoSEQ multiplex PCR. This sample has about 18,000 clones, with roughly 82% found just once. Grafts had their tissue processed, releasing intraepithelial and lamina propria lymphocytes. This sample comprised ileum tissue, obtained 17 days after transplant. Receptor source: a human patient who received an intestinal transplant, so some T cells may come from the graft donor.

The genes are TRBV28 and TRBJ2-7, with 7 positions matching TRBD1. Germline lookup yields CDR1 MDHEN and CDR2 SYDVKM. The CDR3 covers 13 residues. V was pared by 10 bases and J by 0 bases, with 6 bases of the junction left unmatched. In nucleotides, the CDR3 is TGTGCCACCTTACGGGACAGCTCCTACGAGCAGTACTTC. It yields the protein CATLRDSSYEQYF.

The rearrangement uses TRBV28 and TRBJ1-4; D remains ambiguous. V gave up 8 bases and J gave up 1 base, with 11 bases separating them. CDR3 length equals 14 residues. The germline CDR1 and CDR2 sequences are MDHEN and SYDVKM. Here the CDR3 reads CASSYGGTNEKLFF. The CDR3 DNA reads as TGTGCCAGCTCGTACGGAGGAACTAATGAAAAACTGTTTTTT.

The chain recombines TRBV27 with TRBJ1-2, with TRBD1 matching over 8 bases. Germline assignment: CDR1 MNHEY and CDR2 SMNVEV (reference sequence). V lost 5 bases, J lost 2 bases, and 10 bases stayed unmatched. CDR3 size: 16 residues. The chain's CDR3 is CASSPRQGTFNYGYTF. CDR3 nucleotides: TGTGCCAGCAGTCCCCGACAGGGGACCTTCAACTATGGCTACACCTTC.

The chain has TRBV5-1 and TRBJ2-5; D could derive from TRBD1 or TRBD2 (6 bases each). Germline CDR1 is SGHRS and CDR2 is YFSETQ. This CDR3 has 15 residues. Trimming left V 0 bases short and J 5 bases short, with 14 bases between. As DNA, the CDR3 is TGCGCCAGCAGCTTGGGGGGGGCCCAGTTGGAGACCCAGTACTTC. Translating it yields CASSLGGAQLETQYF.

The chain couples TRBV7-3 to TRBJ1-1, with a weak D call TRBD1 (6 bases). V lost 5 bases and J 0 bases, leaving 10 bases between the germline ends. The CDR3 length is 14 residues. Germline-derived CDR1 and CDR2 are SGHTA and FQGTGA. Here the CDR3 reads CASSNRDLNTEAFF. The CDR3 bases are TGTGCCAGCAGCAACAGGGATCTGAACACTGAAGCTTTCTTT.

This chain connects TRBV6-1 to TRBJ2-1; 9 positions agree with TRBD1. The CDR3 runs to 19 residues. Germline V CDR1 and CDR2: MNHNS, SASEGT. V shed 2 bases and J 0 bases; nucleotides not matched to a gene: 11. The chain's CDR3 is CASSERLYRGPSSYNEQFF. In nucleotides, the CDR3 is TGTGCCAGCAGTGAACGCCTATACAGGGGGCCAAGCTCCTACAATGAGCAGTTCTTC.

V usage is TRBV27 and J usage is TRBJ2-1; weak D call: TRBD2 (5 bases). Germline-derived CDR1 and CDR2 are MNHEY and SMNVEV (reference sequence). V was shortened by 5 bases and J by 3 bases, with 20 bases between the two germline ends. This CDR3 is built from 17 residues. The CDR3 sequence is CASSPSGEGVFYNEQFF. CDR3 sequence (DNA): TGTGCCAGCAGTCCTTCTGGTGAGGGAGTCTTCTACAATGAGCAGTTCTTC.

V usage is TRBV5-6 and J usage is TRBJ1-1; D gene uncertain. The germline V and J ends were trimmed by 1 base and 1 base, with 11 bases remaining between them. CDR1 SGHDT and CDR2 YYEEEE come from the germline V gene. CDR3 length: 15 residues. The CDR3 sequence: CASSLSKVANTEAFF. CDR3 sequence (DNA): TGTGCCAGCAGCTTGTCGAAAGTCGCGAACACTGAAGCTTTCTTT.

The chain is built from TRBV10-1 and TRBJ2-1; TRBD2 matches 12 bases. Trimming removed 5 bases from V and 1 base from J; junction bases left unmatched: 12. This CDR3 comprises 19 residues. In germline, CDR1 is WNHNN, CDR2 SYGVQD (reference sequence). The CDR3 coding sequence is TGCGCCAGCAGTTCGGGGAGGACTAGCGGGATTGGGTCCTACAATGAGCAGTTCTTC. It is translated as CASSSGRTSGIGSYNEQFF.

Comment on this clone: Germline is not matched at one junction end, which may reflect a read error. Distinct nucleotide sequences in the sample also encode this CDR3. The chain carries TRBV2 and TRBJ1-2; a possible D gene is TRBD1 (6 bases). From germline, CDR1 is SNHLY and CDR2 FYNNEI. The CDR3 runs to 14 residues. The CDR3 sequence: CASARGAFNYGYTF. DNA of the CDR3: TGCGCCAGCGCTCGGGGGGCGTTTAACTATGGCTACACCTTC. Full variable domain (rest looked up from reference TRBV2 and TRBJ1-2): EPEVTQTPSHQVTQMGQEVILRCVPISNHLYFYWYRQILGQKVEFLVSFYNNEISEKSEIFDDQFSVERPDGSNFTLKIRSTKLEDSAMYFCASARGAFNYGYTFGSGTRLTVV.

V and J are TRBV27 and TRBJ1-3, with D unclear. This CDR3 spans 16 amino acids. V was trimmed by 5 bases and J by 0 bases, leaving 14 bases between them. Germline loops: CDR1 MNHEY, CDR2 SMNVEV (reference sequence). CDR3 DNA: TGTGCCAGCAGTCCGATTCGGGCCACCTCTGGAAACACCATATATTTT. Amino acid sequence: CASSPIRATSGNTIYF.

This rearrangement joins TRBV30 to TRBJ2-1, with D possibly matching TRBD2 (5 bases). With 1 base removed from V and 3 bases from J, the gap between germline ends came to 16 bases. Germline V gene data show CDR1 as GTSNPN and CDR2 as SVGIG (reference sequence). The CDR3 totals 16 residues. CDR3 region: CAWSEYTWELYNEQFF. For the CDR3, the DNA is TGTGCCTGGAGTGAATACACCTGGGAGCTCTACAATGAGCAGTTCTTC.

The chain carries TRBV15 and TRBJ2-7; TRBD1 aligns across 7 bases. This CDR3 is 15 amino acids long. Unmatched junction bases numbered 9, after V lost 5 bases and J lost 2 bases. In germline, CDR1 is LNHNV, CDR2 YYDKDF (reference sequence). CDR3 nucleotides: TGTGCCACCAGCGGGGGACAGCCCCCGGCCTACGAGCAGTACTTC. Translated, it gives CATSGGQPPAYEQYF.

The CDR3 nucleotides are TGCGCCAGCAGCCGCCGAGAGCGGGGTTCGACCGGGGAGCTGTTTTTT. It encodes CASSRRERGSTGELFF. The chain recombines TRBV5-1 with TRBJ2-2, with 7 nucleotides matching TRBD2. J was trimmed by 5 bases and V by 4 bases; bases with no gene match: 11. Germline V gene data show CDR1 as SGHRS and CDR2 as YFSETQ. The CDR3 is 16 amino acids.

V is TRBV18 and J is TRBJ2-5, with no clear D. CDR1 and CDR2 (germline): KGHSH, LQKENI. There are 13 residues in the CDR3. Trimming stripped 5 bases from V and 1 base from J, with 8 bases between. The CDR3, as DNA: TGTGCCAGCTCATCACTTCTCCAAGAGACCCAGTACTTC. Translated: CASSSLLQETQYF.

This chain links TRBV10-2 with TRBJ2-2; D is perhaps TRBD2 (6 bases). Germline V lookup: CDR1 WSHSY, CDR2 SAAADI. V lost 4 bases and J lost 6, with 9 bases in between. This CDR3 spans 13 amino acids. The CDR3 region is CASSAEGAGELFF. The CDR3 DNA reads as TGCGCCAGCAGTGCGGAGGGAGCCGGGGAGCTGTTTTTT.

The V gene is TRBV5-4, the J gene TRBJ2-1; D possibly uses TRBD1 or TRBD2 (6 bases each). The V end was cut by 0 bases, the J end by 5 bases, with 12 bases between. Germline V lookup: CDR1 SGHNT, CDR2 YYREEE (reference sequence). The CDR3 extends over 15 amino acids. This chain's CDR3 is CASSLAFGGHNEQFF. DNA of the CDR3: TGTGCCAGCAGCTTGGCTTTCGGGGGCCACAATGAGCAGTTCTTC.

Points on this clone: The junction does not match germline at one end; this may be a read error. The genes are TRBV2 and TRBJ2-5; D may be TRBD1 (5 bases). CDR3 size: 10 residues. In germline, CDR1 is SNHLY, CDR2 FYNNEI. CDR3 amino acids: CGSRAETQYF. CDR3 coding DNA: TGTGGCAGCAGGGCCGAGACCCAGTACTTC.

The genes are TRBV18 and TRBJ1-5; 8 positions agree with TRBD1. The junction had 9 bases not matched to a gene; V was cut back by 3 bases and J by 5 bases. Germline V gene data show CDR1 as KGHSH and CDR2 as LQKENI. The CDR3 contains 16 residues. CDR3 DNA: TGTGCCAGCTCACCGATGGCGACAGGGGAAGATCAGCCCCAGCATTTT. Translation: CASSPMATGEDQPQHF.

A single count supports this clone. V gene TRBV28 combines with J gene TRBJ2-3, with a weak D call TRBD2 (6 bases). Between the trimmed V and J ends, which lost 2 bases and 4 bases, there was a span of 16 bases. The CDR3 totals 16 residues. Germline lookup yields CDR1 MDHEN and CDR2 SYDVKM. The CDR3 region is CASSLINLGGADTQYF. CDR3 DNA: TGTGCCAGCAGTTTAATTAATTTGGGGGGAGCAGATACGCAGTATTTT.

The chain combines TRBV5-1 with TRBJ1-3; 7 bases match TRBD1. CDR3 length: 15 residues. The germline gives CDR1 SGHRS, CDR2 YFSETQ. After removal of 4 bases from V and 6 bases from J, the junction contained 10 bases not matched to a gene. This CDR3 is CASSGEGGFENTIYF. For the CDR3, the DNA is TGCGCCAGCAGCGGGGAAGGGGGCTTCGAAAACACCATATATTTT.